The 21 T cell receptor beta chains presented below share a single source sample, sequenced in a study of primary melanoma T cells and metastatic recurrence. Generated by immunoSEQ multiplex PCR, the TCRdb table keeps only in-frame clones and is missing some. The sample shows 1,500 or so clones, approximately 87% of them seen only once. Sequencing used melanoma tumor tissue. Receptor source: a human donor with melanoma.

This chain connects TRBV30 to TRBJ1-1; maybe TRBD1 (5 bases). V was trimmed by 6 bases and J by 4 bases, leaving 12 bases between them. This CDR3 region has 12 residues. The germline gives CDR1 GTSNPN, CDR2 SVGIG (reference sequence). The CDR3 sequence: CACAGLATEAFF. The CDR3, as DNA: TGTGCCTGTGCGGGGCTGGCCACTGAAGCTTTCTTT.

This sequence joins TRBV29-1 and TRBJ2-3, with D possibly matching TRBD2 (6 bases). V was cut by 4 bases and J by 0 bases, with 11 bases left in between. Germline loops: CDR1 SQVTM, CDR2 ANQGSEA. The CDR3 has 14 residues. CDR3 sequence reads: CSVVVAASTDTQYF. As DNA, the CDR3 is TGCAGCGTTGTGGTAGCGGCTAGCACAGATACGCAGTATTTT.

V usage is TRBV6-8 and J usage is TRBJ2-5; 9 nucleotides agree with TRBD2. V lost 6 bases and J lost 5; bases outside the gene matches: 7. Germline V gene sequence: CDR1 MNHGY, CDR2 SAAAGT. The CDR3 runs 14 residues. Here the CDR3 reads CASRRAGTSETQYF. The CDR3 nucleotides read TGTGCCAGCAGGAGGGCCGGGACTAGCGAGACCCAGTACTTC.

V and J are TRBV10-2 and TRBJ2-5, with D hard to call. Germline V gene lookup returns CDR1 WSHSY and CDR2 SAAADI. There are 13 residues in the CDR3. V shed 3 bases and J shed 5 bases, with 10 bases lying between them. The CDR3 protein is CASSDLATETQYF. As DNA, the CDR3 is TGCGCCAGCAGTGACTTGGCGACGGAGACCCAGTACTTC.

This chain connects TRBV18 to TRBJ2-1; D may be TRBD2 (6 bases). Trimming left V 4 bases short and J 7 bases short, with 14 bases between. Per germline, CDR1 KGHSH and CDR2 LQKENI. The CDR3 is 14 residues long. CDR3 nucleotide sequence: TGTGCCAGCTCACGGGACTCACCACATAATGAGCAGTTCTTC. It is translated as CASSRDSPHNEQFF.

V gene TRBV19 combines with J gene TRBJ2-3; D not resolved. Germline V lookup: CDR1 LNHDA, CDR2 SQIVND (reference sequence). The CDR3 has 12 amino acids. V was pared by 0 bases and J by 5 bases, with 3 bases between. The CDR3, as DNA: TGTGCCAGTAGTATAGAGGGAGATACGCAGTATTTT. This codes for CASSIEGDTQYF.

The CDR3 region has the DNA TGTGCCAGCACTCGACAGGCGAATCAGCCCCAGCATTTT. It specifies CASTRQANQPQHF. This chain connects TRBV28 to TRBJ1-5; a possible D gene is TRBD1 (6 bases). CDR1 is MDHEN and CDR2 is SYDVKM in the germline V gene. V lost 7 bases to trimming and J lost 4 bases, with 11 bases between them. This CDR3 comprises 13 residues. The full variable domain, rest sourced from reference TRBV28 and TRBJ1-5, is DVKVTQSSRYLVKRTGEKVFLECVQDMDHENMFWYRQDPGLGLRLIYFSYDVKMKEKGDIPEGYSVSREKKERFSLILESASTNQTSMYLCASTRQANQPQHFGDGTRLSIL.

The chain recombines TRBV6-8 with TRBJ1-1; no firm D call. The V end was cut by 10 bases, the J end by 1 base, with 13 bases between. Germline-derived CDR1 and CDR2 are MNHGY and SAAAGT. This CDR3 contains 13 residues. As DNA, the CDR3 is TGTGCCACTCAGATCGGTACGAACACTGAAGCTTTCTTT. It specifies CATQIGTNTEAFF.

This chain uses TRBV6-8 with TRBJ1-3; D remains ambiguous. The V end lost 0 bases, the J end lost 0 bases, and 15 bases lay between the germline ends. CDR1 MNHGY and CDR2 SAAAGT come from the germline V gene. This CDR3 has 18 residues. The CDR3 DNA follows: TGTGCCAGCAGTTACTCGATTAGACCCGGCGTCTCTGGAAACACCATATATTTT. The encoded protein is CASSYSIRPGVSGNTIYF.

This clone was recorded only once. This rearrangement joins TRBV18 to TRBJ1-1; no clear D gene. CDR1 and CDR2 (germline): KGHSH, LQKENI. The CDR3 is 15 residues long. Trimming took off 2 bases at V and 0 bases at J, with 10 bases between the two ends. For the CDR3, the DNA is TGTGCCAGCTCACCATTACAGCTCATGAACACTGAAGCTTTCTTT. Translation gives CASSPLQLMNTEAFF.

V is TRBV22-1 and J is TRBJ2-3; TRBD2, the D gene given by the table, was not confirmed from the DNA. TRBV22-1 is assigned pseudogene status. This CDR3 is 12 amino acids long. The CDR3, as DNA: TGTGCCAGCAGCTTTGTCCAGCGGGAGCAGTATTTT. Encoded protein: CASSFVQREQYF.

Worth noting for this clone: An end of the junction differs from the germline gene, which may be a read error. CDR3 DNA sequence: TGTGCCATCAGTGGTGGAACGGGGGTAGGCGAGCAGTACTTC. Protein product: CAISGGTGVGEQYF. The chain carries TRBV6-4 and TRBJ2-7; perhaps TRBD2 as D (6 bases). The CDR3 covers 14 residues. Germline CDR1 reads MRHNA; CDR2 reads SNTAGT.

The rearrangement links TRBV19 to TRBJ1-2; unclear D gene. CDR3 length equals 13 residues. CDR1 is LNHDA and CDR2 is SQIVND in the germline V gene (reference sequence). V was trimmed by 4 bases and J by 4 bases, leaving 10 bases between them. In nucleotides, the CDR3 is TGTGCCAGTAGTACCCGGGAAGCCTATGGCTACACCTTC. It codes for CASSTREAYGYTF.

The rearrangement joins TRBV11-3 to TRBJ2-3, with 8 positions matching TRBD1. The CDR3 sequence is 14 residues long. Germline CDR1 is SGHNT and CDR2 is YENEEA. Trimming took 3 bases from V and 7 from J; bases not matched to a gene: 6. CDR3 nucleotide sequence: TGTGCCAGCAGCTTTGACAGGGGAGGAAATACGCAGTATTTT. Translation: CASSFDRGGNTQYF.

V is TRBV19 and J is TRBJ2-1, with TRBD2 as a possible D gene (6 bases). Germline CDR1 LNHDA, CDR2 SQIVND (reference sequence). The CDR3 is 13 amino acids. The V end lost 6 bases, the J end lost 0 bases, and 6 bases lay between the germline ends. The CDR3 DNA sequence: TGTGCCAGTAGGGGGGGCTCCTACAATGAGCAGTTCTTC. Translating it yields CASRGGSYNEQFF.

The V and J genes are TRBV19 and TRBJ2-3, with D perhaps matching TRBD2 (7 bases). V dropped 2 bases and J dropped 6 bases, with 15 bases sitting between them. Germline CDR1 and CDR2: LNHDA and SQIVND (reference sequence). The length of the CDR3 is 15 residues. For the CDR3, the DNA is TGTGCCAGTAGTATATATGCGGGGGCTTGGGATACGCAGTATTTT. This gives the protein CASSIYAGAWDTQYF.

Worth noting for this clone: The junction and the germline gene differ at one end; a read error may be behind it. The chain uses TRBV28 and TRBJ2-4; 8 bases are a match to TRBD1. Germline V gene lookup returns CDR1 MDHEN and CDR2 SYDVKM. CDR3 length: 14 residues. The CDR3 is CASSNSQGAAIQYF. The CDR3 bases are TGTGCCAGCAGTAACTCCCAGGGGGCAGCCATTCAGTACTTT. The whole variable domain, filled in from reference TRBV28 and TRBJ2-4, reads DVKVTQSSRYLVKRTGEKVFLECVQDMDHENMFWYRQDPGLGLRLIYFSYDVKMKEKGDIPEGYSVSREKKERFSLILESASTNQTSMYLCASSNSQGAAIQYFGAGTRLSVL.

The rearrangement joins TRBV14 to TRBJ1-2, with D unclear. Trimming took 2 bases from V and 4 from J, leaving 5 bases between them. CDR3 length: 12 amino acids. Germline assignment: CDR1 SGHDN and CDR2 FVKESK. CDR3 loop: CASSQPPYGYTF. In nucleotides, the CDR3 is TGTGCCAGCAGCCAACCTCCCTATGGCTACACCTTC.

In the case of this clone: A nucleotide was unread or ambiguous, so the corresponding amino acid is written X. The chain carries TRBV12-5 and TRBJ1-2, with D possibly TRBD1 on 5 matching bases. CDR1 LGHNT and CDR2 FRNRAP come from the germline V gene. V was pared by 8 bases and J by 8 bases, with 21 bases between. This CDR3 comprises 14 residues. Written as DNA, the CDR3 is TGTGCTAGTRGTCATGGGGCTCGCCGGATCGGCTACACCTTC. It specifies CASXHGARRIGYTF.

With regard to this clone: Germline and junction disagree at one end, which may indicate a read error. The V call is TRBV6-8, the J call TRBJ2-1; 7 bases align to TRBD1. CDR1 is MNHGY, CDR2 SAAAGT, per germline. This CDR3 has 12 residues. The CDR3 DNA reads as TGTGCCAGCGAACTATATTCCGACAGGGTGGTCTTC. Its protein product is CASELYSDRVVF.

CDR3 region: CASSTRQNNEQFF. CDR3 sequence (DNA): TGTGCCAGTAGTACGAGACAGAACAATGAGCAGTTCTTC. The chain is built from TRBV19 and TRBJ2-1; D perhaps matches TRBD1 (5 bases). CDR1 and CDR2 (germline): LNHDA, SQIVND (reference sequence). Trimming shortened V by 4 bases and J by 5 bases, and 9 bases separated the two germline ends. This CDR3 is 13 amino acids long.